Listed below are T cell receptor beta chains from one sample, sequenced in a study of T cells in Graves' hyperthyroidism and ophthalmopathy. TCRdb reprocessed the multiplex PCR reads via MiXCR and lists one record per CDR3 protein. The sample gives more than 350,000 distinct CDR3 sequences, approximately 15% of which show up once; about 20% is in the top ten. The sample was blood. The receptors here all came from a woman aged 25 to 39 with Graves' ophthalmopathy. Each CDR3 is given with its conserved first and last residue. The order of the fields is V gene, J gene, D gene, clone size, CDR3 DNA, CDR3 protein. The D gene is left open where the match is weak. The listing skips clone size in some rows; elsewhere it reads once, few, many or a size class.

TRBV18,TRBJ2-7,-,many,TGTGCCAGCTCACCTCGGGACTCTCTCCCTTACTTC,CASSPRDSLPYF
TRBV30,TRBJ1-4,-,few,TGTGCCTGGAGATCACGACAGGCATACTCTGAAAAACTGTTTTTT,CAWRSRQAYSEKLFF
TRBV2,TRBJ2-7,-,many,TGTGCCAGCAGTGAAACCGCCATCTCGTACGAGCAGTACTTC,CASSETAISYEQYF
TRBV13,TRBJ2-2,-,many,TGTGCCAGCAGCTTAAGTGTAGGTGCTAGCGATAACACCGGGGAGCTGTTTTTT,CASSLSVGASDNTGELFF
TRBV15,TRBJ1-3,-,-,TGTGCCACCAGCAGAGATTTGATGGGGAGAGGGGCTGGAAACACCATATATTTT,CATSRDLMGRGAGNTIYF
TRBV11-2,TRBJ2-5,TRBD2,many,TGTGCCAGCAGCCTGACTAGCGTCCAAGAGACCCAGTACTTC,CASSLTSVQETQYF
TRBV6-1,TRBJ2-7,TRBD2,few,TGTGCCAGCACGAGGGGCCCCCAACGTAGCGGGGGCCAGTACTACGAGCAGTACTTC,CASTRGPQRSGGQYYEQYF
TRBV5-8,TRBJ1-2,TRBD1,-,TGTGCCAGCAGCTTGGGACAGGGGGCGTTCTATGGCTACACCTTC,CASSLGQGAFYGYTF
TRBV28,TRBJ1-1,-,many,TGTGCCAGCAGTCCCCATGAAGGCATGGGCACTGAAGCTTTCTTT,CASSPHEGMGTEAFF
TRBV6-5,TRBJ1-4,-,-,TGTGCCAGCAGTTACGTCAGGTCCCTGATTAATGAAAAACTGTTTTTT,CASSYVRSLINEKLFF
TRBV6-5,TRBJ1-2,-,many,TGTGCCAGCAGTTCTTACCGAGGCCAGGCTGAGGGTGGCTACACCTTC,CASSSYRGQAEGGYTF
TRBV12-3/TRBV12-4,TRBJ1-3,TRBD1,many,TGTGCCAGCTGGGACAGGGGGACGAGCTCTGGAAACACCATATATTTT,CASWDRGTSSGNTIYF
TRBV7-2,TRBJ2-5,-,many,TGTGCCAGCAGCTTAGGTAGTCCGATCCAAGAGACCCAGTACTTC,CASSLGSPIQETQYF
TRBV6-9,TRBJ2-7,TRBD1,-,TGTGCCAGCAGTTCTCCCCACGGGACAGGGAGCTCCTACGAGCAGTACTTC,CASSSPHGTGSSYEQYF
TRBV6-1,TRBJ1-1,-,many,TGTGCCAGCAGTGTTATAGGGGGGGATACTGAAGCTTTCTTT,CASSVIGGDTEAFF
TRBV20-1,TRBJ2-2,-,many,TGCAGTGCTAATTCTGGCCTGCCATCCACGAACACCGGGGAGCTGTTTTTT,CSANSGLPSTNTGELFF
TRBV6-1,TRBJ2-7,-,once,TGTGCCAGCAGTACCTCCGACATGGTGCAGTACTTC,CASSTSDMVQYF
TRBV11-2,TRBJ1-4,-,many,TGTGCCAGCAGCTTAGTTTGGCCGAAACTGTTTTTT,CASSLVWPKLFF
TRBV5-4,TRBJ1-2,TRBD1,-,TGTGCCAGCAGCTCGGGGACAGATGATTATGGCTACACCTTC,CASSSGTDDYGYTF
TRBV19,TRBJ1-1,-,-,TGTGCCAGTAGTATTGGACAGTCAGAAGCTTTCTTT,CASSIGQSEAFF
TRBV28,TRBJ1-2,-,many,TGTGCCAGCAGTTCCACCGGGACCCAGGAGGGTTATGGCTACACCTTC,CASSSTGTQEGYGYTF
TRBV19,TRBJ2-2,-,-,TGTGCCAGTAGTCCCCACAAGAGGGGGGGCACCGGGGAGCTGTTTTTT,CASSPHKRGGTGELFF
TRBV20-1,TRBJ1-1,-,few,TGCAGTGCTAGAGATTCAGGGAGTGAAGCTTTCTTT,CSARDSGSEAFF
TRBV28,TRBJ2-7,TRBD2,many,TGTGCCAGCAGCCTGATAGCGGGGACTAGCTCCTACGAGCAGTACTTC,CASSLIAGTSSYEQYF